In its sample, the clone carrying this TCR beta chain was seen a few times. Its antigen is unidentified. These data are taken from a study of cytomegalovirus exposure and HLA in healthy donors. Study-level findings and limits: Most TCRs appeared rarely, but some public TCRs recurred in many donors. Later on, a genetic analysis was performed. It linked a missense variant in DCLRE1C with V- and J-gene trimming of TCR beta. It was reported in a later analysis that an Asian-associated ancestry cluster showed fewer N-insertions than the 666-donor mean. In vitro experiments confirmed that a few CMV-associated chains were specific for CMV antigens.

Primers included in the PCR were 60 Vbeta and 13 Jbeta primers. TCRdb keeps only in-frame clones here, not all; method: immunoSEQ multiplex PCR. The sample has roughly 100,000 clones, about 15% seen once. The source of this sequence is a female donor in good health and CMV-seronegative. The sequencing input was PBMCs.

CDR3 loop: CSVVEGTGGYTF. The CDR3 nucleotides are TGCAGCGTTGTTGAGGGAACGGGTGGCTACACCTTC. The chain is built from TRBV29-1 and TRBJ1-2; no firm D call. Deletions cut 4 bases from V and 7 bases from J, with 13 bases between. The CDR3 totals 12 residues. Germline V gene sequence: CDR1 SQVTM, CDR2 ANQGSEA.